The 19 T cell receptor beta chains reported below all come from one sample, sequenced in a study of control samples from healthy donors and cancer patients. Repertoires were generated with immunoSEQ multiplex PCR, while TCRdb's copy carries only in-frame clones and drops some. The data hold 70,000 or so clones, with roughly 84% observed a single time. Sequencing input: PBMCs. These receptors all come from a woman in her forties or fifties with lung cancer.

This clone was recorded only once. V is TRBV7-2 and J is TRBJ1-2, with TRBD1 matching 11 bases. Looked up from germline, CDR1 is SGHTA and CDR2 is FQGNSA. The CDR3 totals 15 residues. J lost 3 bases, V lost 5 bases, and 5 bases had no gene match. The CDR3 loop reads CASSVDRGLYYGYTF. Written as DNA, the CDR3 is TGTGCCAGCAGCGTGGACAGGGGGCTTTACTATGGCTACACCTTC. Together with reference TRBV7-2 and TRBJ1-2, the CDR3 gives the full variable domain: GAGVSQSPSNKVTEKGKDVELRCDPISGHTALYWYRQSLGQGLEFLIYFQGNSAPDKSGLPSDRFSAERTGGSVSTLTIQRTQQEDSAVYLCASSVDRGLYYGYTFGSGTRLTVV.

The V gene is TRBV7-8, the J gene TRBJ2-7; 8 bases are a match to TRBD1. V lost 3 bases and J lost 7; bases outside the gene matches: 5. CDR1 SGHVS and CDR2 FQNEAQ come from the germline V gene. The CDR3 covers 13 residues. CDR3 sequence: CASSFRTGREQYF. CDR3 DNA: TGTGCCAGCAGCTTTAGGACAGGGAGGGAGCAGTACTTC. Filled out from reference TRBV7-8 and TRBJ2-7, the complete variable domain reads GAGVSQSPRYKVAKRGQDVALRCDPISGHVSLFWYQQALGQGPEFLTYFQNEAQLDKSGLPSDRFFAERPEGSVSTLKIQRTQQEDSAVYLCASSFRTGREQYFGPGTRLTVT.

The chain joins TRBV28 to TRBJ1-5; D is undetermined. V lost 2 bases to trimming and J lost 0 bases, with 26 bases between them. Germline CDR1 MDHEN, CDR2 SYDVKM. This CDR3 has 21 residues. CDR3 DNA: TGTGCCAGCAGTTTACCATCTGGCAAATCCCCCGGCTCCTATAGCAATCAGCCCCAGCATTTT. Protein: CASSLPSGKSPGSYSNQPQHF.

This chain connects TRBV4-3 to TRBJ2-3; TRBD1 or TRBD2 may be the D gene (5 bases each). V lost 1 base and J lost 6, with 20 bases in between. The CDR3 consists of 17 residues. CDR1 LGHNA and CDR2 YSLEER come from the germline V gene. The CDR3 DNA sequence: TGCGCCAGCAGCCAAGGGAACCGGGACGACCAAAGGGATACGCAGTATTTT. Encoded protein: CASSQGNRDDQRDTQYF.

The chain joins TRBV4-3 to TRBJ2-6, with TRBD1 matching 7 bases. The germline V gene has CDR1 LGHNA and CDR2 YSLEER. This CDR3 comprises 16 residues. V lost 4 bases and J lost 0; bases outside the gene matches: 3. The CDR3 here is CASSLDRDSGANVLTF. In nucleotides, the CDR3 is TGCGCCAGCAGCCTAGACAGGGACTCTGGGGCCAACGTCCTGACTTTC.

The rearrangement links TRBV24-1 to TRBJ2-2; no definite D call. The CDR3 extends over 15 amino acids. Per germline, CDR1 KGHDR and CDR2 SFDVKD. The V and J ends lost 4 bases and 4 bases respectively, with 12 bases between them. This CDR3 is CATSDPISSTGELFF. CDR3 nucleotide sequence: TGTGCCACCAGTGACCCAATCAGTTCCACCGGGGAGCTGTTTTTT.

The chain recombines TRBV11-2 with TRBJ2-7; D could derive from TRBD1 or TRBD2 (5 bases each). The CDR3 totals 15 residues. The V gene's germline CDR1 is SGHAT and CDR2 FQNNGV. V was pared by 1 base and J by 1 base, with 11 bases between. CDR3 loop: CASSLARGLSYEQYF. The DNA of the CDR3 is TGTGCCAGCAGCTTAGCCCGGGGCTTGTCCTACGAGCAGTACTTC.

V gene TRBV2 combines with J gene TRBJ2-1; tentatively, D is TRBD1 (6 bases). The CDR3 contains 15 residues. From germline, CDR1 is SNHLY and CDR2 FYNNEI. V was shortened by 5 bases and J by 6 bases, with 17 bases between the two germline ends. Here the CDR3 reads CASSLSGHSGNEQFF. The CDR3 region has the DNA TGTGCCAGCAGTCTTTCGGGACACAGCGGCAATGAGCAGTTCTTC. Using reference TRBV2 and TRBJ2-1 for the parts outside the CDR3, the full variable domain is EPEVTQTPSHQVTQMGQEVILRCVPISNHLYFYWYRQILGQKVEFLVSFYNNEISEKSEIFDDQFSVERPDGSNFTLKIRSTKLEDSAMYFCASSLSGHSGNEQFFGPGTRLTVL.

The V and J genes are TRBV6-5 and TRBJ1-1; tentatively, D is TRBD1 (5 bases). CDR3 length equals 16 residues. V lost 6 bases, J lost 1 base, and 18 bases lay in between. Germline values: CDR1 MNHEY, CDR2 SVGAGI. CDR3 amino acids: CASSYLPGRTNTEAFF. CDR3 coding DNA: TGTGCCAGCAGCTACCTACCGGGACGGACGAACACTGAAGCTTTCTTT.

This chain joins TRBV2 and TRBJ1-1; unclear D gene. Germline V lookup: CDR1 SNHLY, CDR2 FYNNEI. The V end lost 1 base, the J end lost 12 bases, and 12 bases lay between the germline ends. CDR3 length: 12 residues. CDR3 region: CASSEDPGRTFF. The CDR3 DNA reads TGTGCCAGCAGTGAAGACCCGGGGAGAACTTTCTTT.

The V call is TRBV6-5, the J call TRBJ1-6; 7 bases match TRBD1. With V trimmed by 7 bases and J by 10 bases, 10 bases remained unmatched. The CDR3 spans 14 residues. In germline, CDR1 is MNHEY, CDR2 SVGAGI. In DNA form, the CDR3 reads TGTGCCAGCACTATGAGGGACAGTATGTCACCCCTCCACTTT. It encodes CASTMRDSMSPLHF.

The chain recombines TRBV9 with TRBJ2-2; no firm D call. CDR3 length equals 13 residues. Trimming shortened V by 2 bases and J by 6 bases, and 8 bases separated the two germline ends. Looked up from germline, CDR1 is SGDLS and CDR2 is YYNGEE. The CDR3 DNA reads TGTGCCAGCAGCGTCGCCTCCGCCGGGGAGCTGTTTTTT. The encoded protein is CASSVASAGELFF.

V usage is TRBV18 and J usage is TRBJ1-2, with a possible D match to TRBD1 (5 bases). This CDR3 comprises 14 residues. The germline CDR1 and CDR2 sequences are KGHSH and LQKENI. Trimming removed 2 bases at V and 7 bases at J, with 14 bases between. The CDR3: CASSPTTATSGYTF. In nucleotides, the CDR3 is TGTGCCAGCTCACCAACGACAGCAACGAGTGGCTACACCTTC. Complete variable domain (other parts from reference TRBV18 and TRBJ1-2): NAGVMQNPRHLVRRRGQEARLRCSPMKGHSHVYWYRQLPEEGLKFMVYLQKENIIDESGMPKERFSAEFPKEGPSILRIQQVVRGDSAAYFCASSPTTATSGYTFGSGTRLTVV.

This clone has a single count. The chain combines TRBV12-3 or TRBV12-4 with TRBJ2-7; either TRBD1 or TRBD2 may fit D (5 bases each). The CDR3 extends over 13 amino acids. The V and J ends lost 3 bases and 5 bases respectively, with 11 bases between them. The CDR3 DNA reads TGTGCCAGCAGTTTCAGGGACCCAAACGAGCAGTACTTC. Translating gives CASSFRDPNEQYF.

CDR3 residues: CASSPPDRGTVDEQFF. CDR3 bases: TGTGCCAGCTCACCCCCGGACAGGGGGACGGTGGATGAGCAGTTCTTC. The rearrangement links TRBV18 to TRBJ2-1; the match to TRBD1 covers 10 bases. The junction had 10 bases not matched to a gene; V was cut back by 3 bases and J by 8 bases. Per the germline V gene, CDR1 is KGHSH and CDR2 is LQKENI. The CDR3 consists of 16 residues.

CDR3 bases: TGTGCCACCAGTGGGGGGACGAACACTGAAGCTTTCTTT. Translating it yields CATSGGTNTEAFF. This chain links TRBV24-1 with TRBJ1-1; tentatively, D is TRBD1 (5 bases). Germline values: CDR1 KGHDR, CDR2 SFDVKD. This CDR3 comprises 13 residues. V was clipped by 5 bases and J by 1 base, with 7 bases between them.

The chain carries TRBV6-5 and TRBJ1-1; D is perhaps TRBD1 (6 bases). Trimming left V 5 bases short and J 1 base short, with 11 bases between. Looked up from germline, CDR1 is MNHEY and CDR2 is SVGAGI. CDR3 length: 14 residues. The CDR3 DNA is TGTGCCAGCAGTCAGAGGACAGAGAACACTGAAGCTTTCTTT. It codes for CASSQRTENTEAFF.

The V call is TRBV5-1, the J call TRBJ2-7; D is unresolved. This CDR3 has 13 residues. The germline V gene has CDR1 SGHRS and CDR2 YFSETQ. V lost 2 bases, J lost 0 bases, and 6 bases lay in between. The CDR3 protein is CASSFPGSYEQYF. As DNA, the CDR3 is TGCGCCAGCAGCTTCCCTGGCTCCTACGAGCAGTACTTC. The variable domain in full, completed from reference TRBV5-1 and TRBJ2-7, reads KAGVTQTPRYLIKTRGQQVTLSCSPISGHRSVSWYQQTPGQGLQFLFEYFSETQRNKGNFPGRFSGRQFSNSRSEMNVSTLELGDSALYLCASSFPGSYEQYFGPGTRLTVT.

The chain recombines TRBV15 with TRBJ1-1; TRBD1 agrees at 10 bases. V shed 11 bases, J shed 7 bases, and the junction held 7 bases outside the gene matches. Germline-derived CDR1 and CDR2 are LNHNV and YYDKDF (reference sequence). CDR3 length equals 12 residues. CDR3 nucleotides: TGTGCCGCCGGGACAGGGGATTTTGAAGCTTTCTTT. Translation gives CAAGTGDFEAFF.